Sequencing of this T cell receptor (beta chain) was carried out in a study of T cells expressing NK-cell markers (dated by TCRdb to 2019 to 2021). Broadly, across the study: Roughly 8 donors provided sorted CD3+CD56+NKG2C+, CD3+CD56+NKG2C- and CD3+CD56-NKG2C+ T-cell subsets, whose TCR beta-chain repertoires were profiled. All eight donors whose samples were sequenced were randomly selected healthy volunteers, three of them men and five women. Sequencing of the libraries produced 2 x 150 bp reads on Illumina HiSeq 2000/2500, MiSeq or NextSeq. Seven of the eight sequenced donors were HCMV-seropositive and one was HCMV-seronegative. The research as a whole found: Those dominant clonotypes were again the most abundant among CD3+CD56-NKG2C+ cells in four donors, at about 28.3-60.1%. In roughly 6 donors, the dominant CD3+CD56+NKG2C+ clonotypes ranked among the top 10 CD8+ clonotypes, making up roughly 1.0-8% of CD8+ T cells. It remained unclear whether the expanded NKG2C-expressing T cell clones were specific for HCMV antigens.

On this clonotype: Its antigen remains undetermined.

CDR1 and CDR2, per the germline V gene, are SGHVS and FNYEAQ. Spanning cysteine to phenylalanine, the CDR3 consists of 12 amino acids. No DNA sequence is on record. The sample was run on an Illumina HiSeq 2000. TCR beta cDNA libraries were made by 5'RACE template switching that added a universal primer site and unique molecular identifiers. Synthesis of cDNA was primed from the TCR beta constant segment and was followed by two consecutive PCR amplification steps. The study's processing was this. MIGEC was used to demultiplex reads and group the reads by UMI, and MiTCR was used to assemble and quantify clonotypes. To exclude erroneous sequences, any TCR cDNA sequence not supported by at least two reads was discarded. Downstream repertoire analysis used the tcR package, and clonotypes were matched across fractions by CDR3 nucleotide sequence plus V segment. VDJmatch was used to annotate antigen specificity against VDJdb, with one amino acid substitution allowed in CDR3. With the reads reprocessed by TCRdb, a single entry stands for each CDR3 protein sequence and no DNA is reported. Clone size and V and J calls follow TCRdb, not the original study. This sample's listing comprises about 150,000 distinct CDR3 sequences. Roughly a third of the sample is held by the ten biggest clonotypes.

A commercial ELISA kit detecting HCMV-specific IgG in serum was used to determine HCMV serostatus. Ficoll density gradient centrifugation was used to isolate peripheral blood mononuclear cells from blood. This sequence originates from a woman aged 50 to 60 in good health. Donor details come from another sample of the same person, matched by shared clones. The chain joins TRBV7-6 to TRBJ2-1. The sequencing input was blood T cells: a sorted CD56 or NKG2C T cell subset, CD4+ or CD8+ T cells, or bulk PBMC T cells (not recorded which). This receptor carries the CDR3 CASSMEWDEQFF.